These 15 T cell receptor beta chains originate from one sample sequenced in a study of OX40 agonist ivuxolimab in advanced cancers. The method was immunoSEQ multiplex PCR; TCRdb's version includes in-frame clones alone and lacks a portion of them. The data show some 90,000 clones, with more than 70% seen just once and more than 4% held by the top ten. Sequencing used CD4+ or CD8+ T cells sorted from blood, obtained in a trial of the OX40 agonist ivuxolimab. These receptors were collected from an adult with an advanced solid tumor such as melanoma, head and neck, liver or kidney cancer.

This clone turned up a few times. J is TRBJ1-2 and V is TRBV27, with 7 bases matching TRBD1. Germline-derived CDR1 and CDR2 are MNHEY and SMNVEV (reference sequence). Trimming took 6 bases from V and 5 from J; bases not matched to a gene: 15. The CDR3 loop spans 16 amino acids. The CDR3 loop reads CASSPSRDSYLYGYTF. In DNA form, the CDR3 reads TGTGCCAGCAGCCCCTCACGGGACAGCTATCTTTATGGCTACACCTTC.

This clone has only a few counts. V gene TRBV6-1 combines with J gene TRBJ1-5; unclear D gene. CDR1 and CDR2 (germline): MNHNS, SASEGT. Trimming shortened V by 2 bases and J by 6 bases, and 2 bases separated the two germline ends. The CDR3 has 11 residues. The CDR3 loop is CASSETQPQHF. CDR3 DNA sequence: TGTGCCAGCAGTGAAACTCAGCCCCAGCATTTT.

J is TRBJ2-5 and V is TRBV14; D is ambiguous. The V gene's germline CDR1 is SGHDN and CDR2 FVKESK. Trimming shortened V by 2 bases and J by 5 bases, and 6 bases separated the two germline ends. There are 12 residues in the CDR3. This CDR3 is CASSQRWETQYF. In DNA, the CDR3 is TGTGCCAGCAGCCAACGCTGGGAGACCCAGTACTTC.

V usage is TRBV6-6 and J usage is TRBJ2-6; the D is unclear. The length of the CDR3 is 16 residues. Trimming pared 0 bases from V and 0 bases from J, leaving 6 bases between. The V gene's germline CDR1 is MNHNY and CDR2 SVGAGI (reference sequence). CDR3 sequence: CASSYSRSSGANVLTF. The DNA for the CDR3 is TGTGCCAGCAGTTACTCACGCAGCTCTGGGGCCAACGTCCTGACTTTC.

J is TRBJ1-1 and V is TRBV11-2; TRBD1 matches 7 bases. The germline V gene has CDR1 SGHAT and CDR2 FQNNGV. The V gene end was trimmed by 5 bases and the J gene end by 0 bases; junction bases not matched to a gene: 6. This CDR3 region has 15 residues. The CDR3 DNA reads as TGTGCCAGCAGCACCTACAGGGGTGTGAACACTGAAGCTTTCTTT. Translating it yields CASSTYRGVNTEAFF.

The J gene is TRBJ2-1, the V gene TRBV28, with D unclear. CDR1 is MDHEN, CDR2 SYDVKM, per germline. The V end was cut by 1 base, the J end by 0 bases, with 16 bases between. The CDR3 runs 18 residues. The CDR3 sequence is CASSLFDPDRSSYNEQFF. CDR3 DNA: TGTGCCAGCAGTTTATTCGACCCGGACCGAAGCTCCTACAATGAGCAGTTCTTC.

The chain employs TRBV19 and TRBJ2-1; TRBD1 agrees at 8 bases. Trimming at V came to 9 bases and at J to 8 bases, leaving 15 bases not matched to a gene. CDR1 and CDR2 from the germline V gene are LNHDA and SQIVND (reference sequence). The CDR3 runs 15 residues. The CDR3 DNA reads TGTGCCAGCCTAAGATCCTCCGGGACAGGTCATGAGCAGTTCTTC. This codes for CASLRSSGTGHEQFF.

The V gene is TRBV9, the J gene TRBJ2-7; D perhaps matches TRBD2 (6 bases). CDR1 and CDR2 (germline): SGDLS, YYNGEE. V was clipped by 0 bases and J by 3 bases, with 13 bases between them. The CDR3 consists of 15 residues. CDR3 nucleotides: TGTGCCAGCAGCGTAGAGGAGGGTAGGGGCTACGAGCAGTACTTC. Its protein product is CASSVEEGRGYEQYF.

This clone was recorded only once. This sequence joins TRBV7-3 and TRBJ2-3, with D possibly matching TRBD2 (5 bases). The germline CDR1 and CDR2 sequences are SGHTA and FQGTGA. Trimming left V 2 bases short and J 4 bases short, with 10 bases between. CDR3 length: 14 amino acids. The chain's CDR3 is CASSLGLAADTQYF. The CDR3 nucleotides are TGTGCCAGCAGCTTAGGGCTAGCCGCAGATACGCAGTATTTT.

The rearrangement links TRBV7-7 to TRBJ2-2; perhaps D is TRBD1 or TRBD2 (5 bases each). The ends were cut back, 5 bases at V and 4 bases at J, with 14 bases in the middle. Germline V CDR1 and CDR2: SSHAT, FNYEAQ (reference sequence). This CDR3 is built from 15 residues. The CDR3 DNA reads TGTGCCAGCAGCCGACCGGGACGGGGCACCGGGGAGCTGTTTTTT. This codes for CASSRPGRGTGELFF.

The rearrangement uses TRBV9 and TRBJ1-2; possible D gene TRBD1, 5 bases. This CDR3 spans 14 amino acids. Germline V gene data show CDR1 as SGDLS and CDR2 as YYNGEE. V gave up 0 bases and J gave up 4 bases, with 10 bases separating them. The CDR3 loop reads CASSVDRGGYGYTF. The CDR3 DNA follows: TGTGCCAGCAGCGTAGATCGGGGGGGCTATGGCTACACCTTC.

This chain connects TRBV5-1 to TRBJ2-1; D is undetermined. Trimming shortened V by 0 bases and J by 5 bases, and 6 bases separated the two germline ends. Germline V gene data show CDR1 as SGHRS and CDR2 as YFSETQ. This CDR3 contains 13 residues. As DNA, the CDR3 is TGCGCCAGCAGCTTGGACACCAACAATGAGCAGTTCTTC. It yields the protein CASSLDTNNEQFF.

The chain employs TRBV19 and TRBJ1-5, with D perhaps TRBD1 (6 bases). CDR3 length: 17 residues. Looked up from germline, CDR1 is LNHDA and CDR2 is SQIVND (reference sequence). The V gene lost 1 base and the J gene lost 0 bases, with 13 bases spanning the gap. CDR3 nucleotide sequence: TGTGCCAGTAGTATAGGGGGAGGGGGAGTTAGCAATCAGCCCCAGCATTTT. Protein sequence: CASSIGGGGVSNQPQHF.

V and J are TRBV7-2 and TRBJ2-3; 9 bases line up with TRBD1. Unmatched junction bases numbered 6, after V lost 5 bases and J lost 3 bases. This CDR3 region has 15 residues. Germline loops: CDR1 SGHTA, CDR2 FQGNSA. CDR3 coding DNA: TGTGCCAGCAGCATTCGGACAGGGGCTACAGATACGCAGTATTTT. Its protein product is CASSIRTGATDTQYF.

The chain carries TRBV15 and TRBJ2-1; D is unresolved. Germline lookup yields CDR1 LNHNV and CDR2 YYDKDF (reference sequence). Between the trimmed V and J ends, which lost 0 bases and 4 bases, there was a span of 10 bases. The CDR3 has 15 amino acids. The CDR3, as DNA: TGTGCCACCAGCAGAGATTCCGGCACTTACAATGAGCAGTTCTTC. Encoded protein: CATSRDSGTYNEQFF.